This T cell receptor (beta chain) came from a study of CD8+CD57+ T cells in acquired aplastic anemia. General study findings and limits: Around 30 sequences, all CD8+ CDR3, were shared between patients and controls.

This clonotype was seen only a few times. The antigen remains unidentified. Germline V lookup: CDR1 DFQATT, CDR2 SNEGSKA (reference sequence). With 0 bases removed from V and 1 base from J, the gap between germline ends came to 16 bases. The CDR3 spans 17 residues. The template used for profiling TCR beta VDJ and CDR3 was genomic DNA. One entry per CDR3 protein, called by TCRdb with MiXCR from the reads. The table has a few hundred thousand distinct CDR3 sequences, over 25% seen once. Patients included in sequencing had previously demonstrated CD8+CD57+ cell expansion by flow cytometry. Blood samples were obtained from patients who had received no prior therapy.

The clonotype comes from a human donor with aplastic anemia. The V and J genes are TRBV20-1 and TRBJ1-5; the D gene is possibly TRBD1 (6 bases). Sequenced: sorted CD4+, CD8+, or CD8+CD57+ T cells (not recorded which) from PBMCs. The CDR3 reads CSARDRSWTVSNQPQHF. In DNA form, the CDR3 reads TGCAGTGCTAGAGACAGGAGCTGGACAGTAAGCAATCAGCCCCAGCATTTT.